This TCR beta chain was sequenced in a study of graft-versus-host responses after intestinal transplantation. Study as a whole: Anti-thymocyte globulin induction, then tacrolimus and steroids for about three years, went to all recipients.

The ends were cut back, 2 bases at V and 4 bases at J, with 10 bases in the middle. This CDR3 region has 14 residues. The V gene's germline CDR1 is MRHNA and CDR2 SNTAGT. Measured with immunoSEQ multiplex PCR; TCRdb has only the in-frame clones, and not every one. The repertoire includes roughly 85,000 clones, roughly 90% of them detected once, and 6.5% to 8.5% sits in the top ten. For this clone: Antigen: not known.

General study findings and limits: Marrow from the recipient contained GvH clones, some of which had appeared first in ileum or blood.

The sequencing here drew on unstimulated CD8+ T cells sorted from spleen or lymph node cells, taken before transplant. This TCR derives from a human donor who was the organ donor for an intestinal transplant. V usage is TRBV6-4 and J usage is TRBJ2-3, with a weak D call TRBD2 (7 bases). The CDR3 DNA reads as TGTGCCAGCAGTGACGGGGGGGGCTCAGATACGCAGTATTTT. Its protein product is CASSDGGGSDTQYF.